A selection of T cell receptor beta chains follows, all from one sample in a study of PD-1 blockade in classical Hodgkin lymphoma. The data were produced by immunoSEQ multiplex PCR, yet TCRdb's version contains in-frame clones alone and is incomplete. The sample records around 22,000 clones, around 80% being singletons. This specimen consisted of peripheral blood mononuclear cells (PBMCs), obtained before the second cycle of nivolumab. The origin of the receptors is a human donor with classical Hodgkin lymphoma. Both conserved end residues are part of each CDR3. The D gene is left open where the match is weak. A row's size may be missing; if present it is once, few, many or a size class.

v_gene: TRBV5-4
d_gene: NA
j_gene: TRBJ2-5
len: 14
abundance: NA
CDR3aa: CASSLEGEDETQYF
CDR3nt: TGTGCCAGCAGCTTGGAAGGGGAGGACGAGACCCAGTACTTC

v_gene: TRBV5-1
d_gene: NA
j_gene: TRBJ2-7
len: 9
abundance: NA
CDR3aa: CARRPEQYF
CDR3nt: TGCGCCAGAAGGCCAGAGCAGTACTTC

v_gene: TRBV7-2
d_gene: NA
j_gene: TRBJ2-3
len: 17
abundance: NA
CDR3aa: CASSFPASGSATDTQYF
CDR3nt: TGTGCCAGCAGCTTCCCAGCCTCAGGTTCAGCCACAGATACGCAGTATTTT

v_gene: TRBV5-4
d_gene: TRBD1
j_gene: TRBJ1-2
len: 14
abundance: NA
CDR3aa: CASSRDRGQGGYTF
CDR3nt: TGTGCCAGCAGCCGAGACAGGGGGCAGGGTGGCTACACCTTC

v_gene: TRBV5-1
d_gene: NA
j_gene: TRBJ2-1
len: 17
abundance: NA
CDR3aa: CASSLRQGGGAYNEQFF
CDR3nt: TGCGCCAGCAGCTTGAGACAGGGAGGAGGGGCATACAATGAGCAGTTCTTC

v_gene: TRBV28
d_gene: NA
j_gene: TRBJ1-4
len: 14
abundance: NA
CDR3aa: CASSSLGQNEKLFF
CDR3nt: TGTGCCAGCAGTTCCCTCGGACAGAATGAAAAACTGTTTTTT

v_gene: TRBV7-8
d_gene: TRBD1
j_gene: TRBJ2-1
len: 13
abundance: NA
CDR3aa: CASSLEGTGEQFF
CDR3nt: TGTGCCAGCAGCTTAGAGGGGACAGGGGAGCAGTTCTTC

v_gene: TRBV7-9
d_gene: NA
j_gene: TRBJ2-3
len: 18
abundance: once
CDR3aa: CASSPGRSGGLSTDTQYF
CDR3nt: TGTGCCAGCAGCCCCGGGAGGTCCGGGGGCCTAAGCACAGATACGCAGTATTTT

v_gene: TRBV30
d_gene: NA
j_gene: TRBJ2-3
len: 13
abundance: once
CDR3aa: CAWSRQRTDTQYF
CDR3nt: TGTGCCTGGAGTAGACAGCGCACAGATACGCAGTATTTT

v_gene: TRBV6-1
d_gene: TRBD2
j_gene: TRBJ2-5
len: 15
abundance: NA
CDR3aa: CASSEDPGGKETQYF
CDR3nt: TGTGCCAGCAGTGAAGATCCGGGGGGGAAAGAGACCCAGTACTTC

v_gene: TRBV4-2
d_gene: NA
j_gene: TRBJ2-2
len: 13
abundance: NA
CDR3aa: CASSQDLTGELFF
CDR3nt: TGTGCCAGCAGCCAAGATCTAACCGGGGAGCTGTTTTTT

v_gene: TRBV30
d_gene: TRBD1
j_gene: TRBJ2-7
len: 11
abundance: few
CDR3aa: CAWRQGSEQYF
CDR3nt: TGTGCCTGGCGACAGGGGAGCGAGCAGTACTTC

v_gene: TRBV6-5
d_gene: NA
j_gene: TRBJ2-3
len: 15
abundance: NA
CDR3aa: CASYVSSGSTDTQYF
CDR3nt: TGTGCCAGCTACGTCTCCAGCGGGAGCACAGATACGCAGTATTTT

v_gene: TRBV6-7
d_gene: TRBD1
j_gene: TRBJ1-2
len: 15
abundance: NA
CDR3aa: CASSFSQGVSYGYTF
CDR3nt: TGTGCCAGCAGTTTTTCCCAGGGGGTTTCCTATGGCTACACCTTC

v_gene: TRBV6-6
d_gene: NA
j_gene: TRBJ1-4
len: 15
abundance: NA
CDR3aa: CASRRQGATNEKLFF
CDR3nt: TGTGCCAGCCGGAGGCAGGGAGCAACTAATGAAAAACTGTTTTTT

v_gene: TRBV27
d_gene: NA
j_gene: TRBJ1-1
len: 11
abundance: NA
CDR3aa: CASSGQHEAFF
CDR3nt: TGTGCCAGCAGCGGACAGCACGAAGCTTTCTTT

v_gene: TRBV25-1
d_gene: TRBD2
j_gene: TRBJ2-3
len: 17
abundance: NA
CDR3aa: CASSPRGAGNLTDTQYF
CDR3nt: TGTGCCAGCAGTCCCCGGGGAGCGGGGAACCTCACAGATACGCAGTATTTT

v_gene: TRBV6-5
d_gene: NA
j_gene: TRBJ2-2
len: 12
abundance: NA
CDR3aa: CASISPTGELFF
CDR3nt: TGTGCCAGCATTAGTCCGACCGGGGAGCTGTTTTTT

v_gene: TRBV2
d_gene: TRBD1
j_gene: TRBJ1-4
len: 14
abundance: NA
CDR3aa: CASSQGAVWEKLFF
CDR3nt: TGTGCCAGCAGTCAGGGGGCGGTATGGGAAAAACTGTTTTTT

v_gene: TRBV19
d_gene: NA
j_gene: TRBJ1-1
len: 14
abundance: NA
CDR3aa: CASSTRQVDTEAFF
CDR3nt: TGTGCCAGTAGTACCAGACAGGTAGACACTGAAGCTTTCTTT

v_gene: TRBV7-2
d_gene: NA
j_gene: TRBJ2-7
len: 14
abundance: NA
CDR3aa: CASSLRAGNYEQYF
CDR3nt: TGTGCCAGCAGCTTAAGGGCGGGGAACTACGAGCAGTACTTC

v_gene: TRBV9
d_gene: NA
j_gene: TRBJ1-4
len: 15
abundance: few
CDR3aa: CASSPSDGVWEKLFF
CDR3nt: TGTGCCAGCAGCCCCTCCGATGGGGTCTGGGAAAAACTGTTTTTT

v_gene: TRBV6-6
d_gene: NA
j_gene: TRBJ2-3
len: 14
abundance: NA
CDR3aa: CASSYRTGTDTQYF
CDR3nt: TGTGCCAGCAGTTACCGGACAGGCACAGATACGCAGTATTTT

v_gene: TRBV7-2
d_gene: TRBD1
j_gene: TRBJ2-7
len: 14
abundance: NA
CDR3aa: CASSLGGQSQRQYF
CDR3nt: TGTGCCAGCAGCCTAGGGGGACAGTCACAGCGGCAGTACTTC

v_gene: TRBV6-6
d_gene: TRBD1
j_gene: TRBJ1-1
len: 16
abundance: NA
CDR3aa: CASSYGTGTIYTEAFF
CDR3nt: TGTGCCAGCAGTTATGGGACAGGGACAATTTACACTGAAGCTTTCTTT

v_gene: TRBV5-1
d_gene: NA
j_gene: TRBJ1-1
len: 13
abundance: NA
CDR3aa: CASSSQGGTEAFF
CDR3nt: TGCGCCAGCAGCTCACAGGGTGGCACTGAAGCTTTCTTT

v_gene: TRBV2
d_gene: TRBD1
j_gene: TRBJ1-5
len: 16
abundance: NA
CDR3aa: CASSGTGGGRNQPQHF
CDR3nt: TGTGCCAGCAGCGGTACAGGGGGAGGAAGGAATCAGCCCCAGCATTTT

v_gene: TRBV15
d_gene: NA
j_gene: TRBJ1-1
len: 11
abundance: NA
CDR3aa: CATSRNTEAFF
CDR3nt: TGTGCCACCAGCAGAAACACTGAAGCTTTCTTT

v_gene: TRBV27
d_gene: TRBD1
j_gene: TRBJ2-7
len: 16
abundance: once
CDR3aa: CASSFSTGTGTYEQYF
CDR3nt: TGTGCCAGCAGTTTTAGTACCGGGACAGGGACATACGAGCAGTACTTC

v_gene: TRBV7-2
d_gene: NA
j_gene: TRBJ1-1
len: 17
abundance: NA
CDR3aa: CASSFGVLERRGTEAFF
CDR3nt: TGTGCCAGCAGCTTCGGGGTCTTGGAGAGGCGTGGCACTGAAGCTTTCTTT

v_gene: TRBV6-5
d_gene: NA
j_gene: TRBJ1-6
len: 15
abundance: once
CDR3aa: CASSYVGGLDSPLHF
CDR3nt: TGTGCCAGCAGTTACGTCGGGGGCTTGGATTCACCCCTCCACTTT

v_gene: TRBV5-1
d_gene: TRBD2
j_gene: TRBJ2-1
len: 16
abundance: NA
CDR3aa: CASSVVMAGGPGEQFF
CDR3nt: TGCGCCAGCAGCGTGGTTATGGCGGGGGGGCCCGGTGAGCAGTTCTTC

v_gene: TRBV5-7
d_gene: TRBD1
j_gene: TRBJ1-1
len: 14
abundance: few
CDR3aa: CASSSDRGDTEAFF
CDR3nt: TGTGCCAGCAGCTCGGACAGGGGAGACACTGAAGCTTTCTTT

v_gene: TRBV5-1
d_gene: NA
j_gene: TRBJ1-5
len: 15
abundance: NA
CDR3aa: CASSLVGGRGQPQHF
CDR3nt: TGCGCCAGCAGCTTGGTCGGGGGTAGGGGTCAGCCCCAGCATTTT

v_gene: TRBV5-4
d_gene: TRBD1
j_gene: TRBJ2-5
len: 14
abundance: NA
CDR3aa: CASSKTGAGETQYF
CDR3nt: TGTGCCAGCAGCAAGACAGGGGCAGGAGAGACCCAGTACTTC

v_gene: TRBV7-9
d_gene: NA
j_gene: TRBJ1-2
len: 16
abundance: NA
CDR3aa: CASSLGLTGSLYGYTF
CDR3nt: TGTGCCAGCAGCTTAGGGTTGACCGGCAGCCTCTATGGCTACACCTTC

v_gene: TRBV6-5
d_gene: NA
j_gene: TRBJ2-7
len: 15
abundance: NA
CDR3aa: CASSSGPPPLYEQYF
CDR3nt: TGTGCCAGCAGTTCCGGGCCTCCCCCTCTCTACGAGCAGTACTTC

v_gene: TRBV9
d_gene: TRBD1
j_gene: TRBJ1-2
len: 16
abundance: NA
CDR3aa: CASSVFDRVGKYGYTF
CDR3nt: TGTGCCAGCAGCGTCTTCGACAGGGTCGGAAAGTATGGCTACACCTTC

v_gene: TRBV5-1
d_gene: NA
j_gene: TRBJ2-6
len: 17
abundance: few
CDR3aa: CASSSRGGESGANVLTF
CDR3nt: TGCGCCAGCAGCTCGAGGGGCGGAGAATCTGGGGCCAACGTCCTGACTTTC

v_gene: TRBV27
d_gene: NA
j_gene: TRBJ2-7
len: 14
abundance: NA
CDR3aa: CASSLYRGDNEQYF
CDR3nt: TGTGCCAGCAGTTTATATCGGGGAGATAACGAGCAGTACTTC

v_gene: TRBV5-4
d_gene: NA
j_gene: TRBJ2-1
len: 16
abundance: NA
CDR3aa: CASSLSALGPGNEQFF
CDR3nt: TGTGCCAGCAGCTTATCGGCGCTGGGGCCGGGCAATGAGCAGTTCTTC

v_gene: TRBV11-2
d_gene: NA
j_gene: TRBJ2-7
len: 15
abundance: NA
CDR3aa: CASSSRRGRSYEQYF
CDR3nt: TGTGCCAGCAGCTCACGCCGCGGGCGCTCCTACGAGCAGTACTTC

v_gene: TRBV5-1
d_gene: TRBD2
j_gene: TRBJ2-1
len: 17
abundance: NA
CDR3aa: CASSLAPPSGRYNEQFF
CDR3nt: TGCGCCAGCAGCTTGGCCCCGCCTAGCGGGCGCTACAATGAGCAGTTCTTC

v_gene: TRBV7-9
d_gene: NA
j_gene: TRBJ2-6
len: 17
abundance: NA
CDR3aa: CASSPLQGSSGANVLTF
CDR3nt: TGTGCCAGCAGTCCGTTACAGGGCAGCTCTGGGGCCAACGTCCTGACTTTC

v_gene: TRBV2
d_gene: TRBD1
j_gene: TRBJ2-3
len: 12
abundance: NA
CDR3aa: CAGDRGEDTQYF
CDR3nt: TGTGCCGGGGACAGGGGGGAGGATACGCAGTATTTT

v_gene: TRBV4-1
d_gene: NA
j_gene: TRBJ1-3
len: 14
abundance: NA
CDR3aa: CASSRGGSGNTIYF
CDR3nt: TGCGCCAGCAGCCGAGGTGGCTCTGGAAACACCATATATTTT